The 29 T cell receptor beta chains listed next were all sequenced from one sample in a study of cytomegalovirus exposure and HLA in healthy donors. The PCR made use of 60 Vbeta and 13 Jbeta primers. Generated by immunoSEQ multiplex PCR, the TCRdb table keeps only in-frame clones and is missing some. The table gives some 200,000 clones; the top ten clones make up 0.7% to 0.8% of it. Sample: PBMCs. These receptors came from a boy between 10 and 17 years old in good health and CMV-seronegative.

The chain recombines TRBV2 with TRBJ2-3; D possibly corresponds to TRBD2 (6 bases). This CDR3 region has 14 residues. From germline, CDR1 is SNHLY and CDR2 FYNNEI. V lost 4 bases and J lost 6, with 14 bases in between. The CDR3 DNA reads TGTGCCAGCAGTGTCACGAGCGGGCGGGATACGCAGTATTTT. Its translation: CASSVTSGRDTQYF. Looking up the rest from reference TRBV2 and TRBJ2-3 gives the full variable domain: EPEVTQTPSHQVTQMGQEVILRCVPISNHLYFYWYRQILGQKVEFLVSFYNNEISEKSEIFDDQFSVERPDGSNFTLKIRSTKLEDSAMYFCASSVTSGRDTQYFGPGTRLTVL.

This chain uses TRBV9 with TRBJ1-1, with a possible D match to TRBD1 (6 bases). Germline CDR1 SGDLS, CDR2 YYNGEE. V lost 5 bases, J lost 3 bases, and 20 bases lay in between. The CDR3 consists of 16 residues. The CDR3 sequence is CASSPGWGGLDTEAFF. CDR3 DNA: TGTGCCAGCAGTCCAGGCTGGGGGGGCCTGGACACTGAAGCTTTCTTT. Looking up the rest from reference TRBV9 and TRBJ1-1 gives the full variable domain: DSGVTQTPKHLITATGQRVTLRCSPRSGDLSVYWYQQSLDQGLQFLIQYYNGEERAKGNILERFSAQQFPDLHSELNLSSLELGDSALYFCASSPGWGGLDTEAFFGQGTRLTVV.

V and J are TRBV7-2 and TRBJ1-1; D is perhaps TRBD1 (5 bases). The CDR3 loop spans 11 amino acids. The germline CDR1 and CDR2 sequences are SGHTA and FQGNSA. V gave up 6 bases and J gave up 4 bases, with 6 bases separating them. CDR3 in amino acids: CASRGVTEAFF. In nucleotides, the CDR3 is TGTGCCAGCAGAGGGGTCACTGAAGCTTTCTTT.

The chain employs TRBV9 and TRBJ2-7; TRBD2 might be the D (6 bases). Trimming removed 0 bases from V and 2 bases from J, with 12 bases in between. The CDR3 is 15 residues long. Germline V gene lookup returns CDR1 SGDLS and CDR2 YYNGEE. The CDR3 DNA reads as TGTGCCAGCAGCGTAGGGGCTAGCGAAGCCTACGAGCAGTACTTC. As protein: CASSVGASEAYEQYF.

This sequence joins TRBV9 and TRBJ2-3; perhaps TRBD2 as D (6 bases). This CDR3 is 19 amino acids long. Trimming left V 0 bases short and J 0 bases short, with 20 bases between. The germline V gene has CDR1 SGDLS and CDR2 YYNGEE. CDR3 coding DNA: TGTGCCAGCAGCGTAGGGGCGGGAATAACTGGGACCAGCACAGATACGCAGTATTTT. Translated: CASSVGAGITGTSTDTQYF.

The chain combines TRBV30 with TRBJ1-1, with D perhaps matching TRBD1 (6 bases). Looked up from germline, CDR1 is GTSNPN and CDR2 is SVGIG (reference sequence). V was trimmed by 5 bases and J by 3 bases, leaving 16 bases between them. The CDR3 has 14 amino acids. DNA for the CDR3: TGTGCCTGGGGGCCGGGCAGGGGTTACACTGAAGCTTTCTTT. As protein: CAWGPGRGYTEAFF.

This chain links TRBV15 with TRBJ2-2; D is perhaps TRBD1 (6 bases). Germline CDR1 and CDR2: LNHNV and YYDKDF (reference sequence). With 0 bases removed from V and 3 bases from J, the gap between germline ends came to 11 bases. CDR3 length equals 16 residues. In DNA, the CDR3 is TGTGCCACCAGCAGAGACGGGACACCCCACACCGGGGAGCTGTTTTTT. Its translation: CATSRDGTPHTGELFF.

This rearrangement joins TRBV2 to TRBJ1-2; tentative D call: TRBD1 (5 bases). V was cut by 6 bases and J by 0 bases, with 11 bases left in between. Germline lookup yields CDR1 SNHLY and CDR2 FYNNEI. This CDR3 is built from 14 residues. The CDR3 DNA reads TGTGCCAGCAGGCGGACAACAACTAACTATGGCTACACCTTC. Protein sequence: CASRRTTTNYGYTF.

The V call is TRBV11-2, the J call TRBJ2-7, with 11 bases identical to TRBD2. With 2 bases clipped from V and 2 bases from J, the junction kept 5 bases outside the gene matches. Germline lookup yields CDR1 SGHAT and CDR2 FQNNGV. This CDR3 contains 16 residues. The CDR3 protein is CASSLIGTSGPYEQYF. CDR3 DNA sequence: TGTGCCAGCAGCTTAATCGGGACTAGCGGACCCTACGAGCAGTACTTC.

The genes are TRBV6-1 and TRBJ1-1, with D perhaps matching TRBD1 (5 bases). The V and J ends lost 2 bases and 0 bases respectively, with 7 bases between them. The CDR3 runs 14 residues. Germline V gives CDR1 MNHNS, CDR2 SASEGT. The CDR3 sequence: CASSEWTLNTEAFF. The CDR3 region has the DNA TGTGCCAGCAGTGAATGGACATTGAACACTGAAGCTTTCTTT.

The genes are TRBV5-4 and TRBJ1-1; D gene unclear. This CDR3 contains 15 residues. Germline CDR1 is SGHNT and CDR2 is YYREEE (reference sequence). Deletions cut 1 base from V and 5 bases from J, with 15 bases between. CDR3 nucleotide sequence: TGTGCCAGCAGCTTGACGCTAACCGTAAATACTGAAGCTTTCTTT. It yields the protein CASSLTLTVNTEAFF.

V gene TRBV19 combines with J gene TRBJ1-5, with 8 bases lining up with TRBD1. The junction had 10 bases not matched to a gene; V was cut back by 7 bases and J by 2 bases. Germline values: CDR1 LNHDA, CDR2 SQIVND (reference sequence). The CDR3 covers 16 residues. This CDR3 is CASTGRGRVGNQPQHF. The CDR3 coding sequence is TGTGCCAGTACAGGCAGGGGGCGCGTCGGCAATCAGCCCCAGCATTTT.

This rearrangement joins TRBV2 to TRBJ1-5; 10 bases are a match to TRBD1. The V gene end was trimmed by 4 bases and the J gene end by 6 bases; junction bases not matched to a gene: 6. The length of the CDR3 is 15 residues. The V gene's germline CDR1 is SNHLY and CDR2 FYNNEI. CDR3 sequence (DNA): TGTGCCAGCAGTGGAGAGGGACAGGGGAGTCAGCCCCAGCATTTT. It yields the protein CASSGEGQGSQPQHF.

The chain recombines TRBV7-2 with TRBJ1-5; 9 positions agree with TRBD1. With V trimmed by 1 base and J by 5 bases, 6 bases remained unmatched. The CDR3 sequence is 16 residues long. Germline V gene data show CDR1 as SGHTA and CDR2 as FQGNSA. CDR3 coding DNA: TGTGCCAGCAGCTTAGTTACAGGGGGCCCCGATCAGCCCCAGCATTTT. Translated: CASSLVTGGPDQPQHF.

The gene calls are TRBV5-6 and TRBJ2-5; 8 bases agree with TRBD1. CDR3 length: 15 amino acids. Unmatched junction bases numbered 5, after V lost 0 bases and J lost 4 bases. Germline CDR1 and CDR2: SGHDT and YYEEEE. CDR3 DNA sequence: TGTGCCAGCAGCTTGGGAATGGGGACAGGAGAGACCCAGTACTTC. Its translation is CASSLGMGTGETQYF.

The gene calls are TRBV7-9 and TRBJ2-7, with a tentative D call TRBD1 (5 bases). The CDR3 is made up of 14 amino acids. Germline CDR1 SEHNR, CDR2 FQNEAQ (reference sequence). V was trimmed by 4 bases and J by 1 base, leaving 11 bases between them. The CDR3 DNA reads as TGTGCCAGCAGCTCCACTACAGGATCCTACGAGCAGTACTTC. As protein: CASSSTTGSYEQYF.

The rearrangement links TRBV7-9 to TRBJ1-3; D is perhaps TRBD1 (5 bases). The germline gives CDR1 SEHNR, CDR2 FQNEAQ (reference sequence). Trimming left V 8 bases short and J 0 bases short, with 11 bases between. This CDR3 has 14 residues. The CDR3 DNA reads as TGTGCCAGCGGGGCTGAGAACTCTGGAAACACCATATATTTT. The encoded protein is CASGAENSGNTIYF.

This chain uses TRBV19 with TRBJ2-7; 8 bases fit TRBD2. The CDR3 contains 13 residues. With 5 bases clipped from V and 3 bases from J, the junction kept 3 bases outside the gene matches. The germline V gene has CDR1 LNHDA and CDR2 SQIVND (reference sequence). The CDR3 here is CASSSAGGYEQYF. CDR3 in DNA: TGTGCCAGTAGTTCGGCGGGGGGCTACGAGCAGTACTTC.

This chain joins TRBV30 and TRBJ1-3; TRBD1 aligns across 8 bases. The CDR3 is 14 amino acids. Germline assignment: CDR1 GTSNPN and CDR2 SVGIG (reference sequence). V was pared by 3 bases and J by 3 bases, with 4 bases of the junction left unmatched. The CDR3 sequence is CAWRDRDGGNTIYF. The CDR3 DNA follows: TGTGCCTGGAGGGACAGGGATGGTGGAAACACCATATATTTT. Looking up the rest from reference TRBV30 and TRBJ1-3 gives the full variable domain: SQTIHQWPATLVQPVGSPLSLECTVEGTSNPNLYWYRQAAGRGLQLLFYSVGIGQISSEVPQNLSASRPQDRQFILSSKKLLLSDSGFYLCAWRDRDGGNTIYFGEGSWLTVV.

The V gene is TRBV18, the J gene TRBJ2-2; a weak D match, TRBD2 (6 bases). This CDR3 comprises 16 residues. V dropped 2 bases and J dropped 2 bases, with 12 bases sitting between them. Germline CDR1 KGHSH, CDR2 LQKENI. CDR3 in DNA: TGTGCCAGCTCACCATTCGGGGCGGGAAACACCGGGGAGCTGTTTTTT. Encoded protein: CASSPFGAGNTGELFF.

The chain combines TRBV4-1 with TRBJ1-1, with 8 bases matching TRBD1. Trimming removed 5 bases from V and 10 bases from J; junction bases left unmatched: 12. The CDR3 loop spans 14 amino acids. The germline V gene has CDR1 MGHRA and CDR2 YSYEKL. The CDR3 coding sequence is TGCGCCAGCAGCGGACTGGGACAGGTGGTGGGAGCTTTCTTT. As protein: CASSGLGQVVGAFF.

The chain links TRBV14 to TRBJ1-3; D is ambiguous. The CDR3 is 20 residues long. The V gene's germline CDR1 is SGHDN and CDR2 FVKESK. V shed 4 bases and J shed 0 bases, with 25 bases lying between them. The CDR3: CASSLAGFESQDDSGNTIYF. In nucleotides, the CDR3 is TGTGCCAGCAGCCTCGCGGGGTTCGAATCGCAGGACGACTCTGGAAACACCATATATTTT.

A word on this clone: The same CDR3 can be traced to other DNA sequences in this sample. The genes are TRBV27 and TRBJ1-2; D not certain. This CDR3 region has 13 residues. The germline V gene has CDR1 MNHEY and CDR2 SMNVEV (reference sequence). The ends were cut back, 5 bases at V and 5 bases at J, with 12 bases in the middle. The CDR3 reads CASSLRAGYGYTF. The CDR3 nucleotides read TGTGCCAGCAGTCTCAGAGCAGGATATGGCTACACCTTC.

This sequence joins TRBV13 and TRBJ1-1; D unresolved. The CDR3 has 18 amino acids. V was clipped by 4 bases and J by 2 bases, with 23 bases between them. The V gene's germline CDR1 is PRHDT and CDR2 FYEKMQ (reference sequence). CDR3 sequence (DNA): TGTGCCAGCAGCTATACTCCGGACTTCAACCCCACCAACACTGAAGCTTTCTTT. The encoded protein is CASSYTPDFNPTNTEAFF.

CDR3 amino acids: CASSIEALSNYGYTF. As DNA, the CDR3 is TGTGCCAGTAGTATAGAAGCCCTTTCTAACTATGGCTACACCTTC. This chain connects TRBV19 to TRBJ1-2, with D uncertain. The V end was cut by 0 bases, the J end by 0 bases, with 8 bases between. Per germline, CDR1 LNHDA and CDR2 SQIVND (reference sequence). The CDR3 length is 15 residues. The full variable domain, rest sourced from reference TRBV19 and TRBJ1-2, is DGGITQSPKYLFRKEGQNVTLSCEQNLNHDAMYWYRQDPGQGLRLIYYSQIVNDFQKGDIAEGYSVSREKKESFPLTVTSAQKNPTAFYLCASSIEALSNYGYTFGSGTRLTVV.

The CDR3 sequence is CASSDRRVSGNTIYF. In DNA form, the CDR3 reads TGTGCCAGCAGCGACAGACGAGTCTCTGGAAACACCATATATTTT. The chain couples TRBV7-8 to TRBJ1-3; a possible D gene is TRBD1 (5 bases). Germline CDR1 and CDR2: SGHVS and FQNEAQ. Trimming cost V 5 bases and J 0 bases, with 11 bases left between them. The CDR3 covers 15 residues.

The chain carries TRBV4-3 and TRBJ1-2; the match to TRBD1 covers 7 bases. The germline V gene encodes CDR1 LGHNA and CDR2 YSLEER. V lost 1 base to trimming and J lost 8 bases; unmatched junction nucleotides: 7. The CDR3 length is 14 residues. CDR3 region: CASSQGTGSRGYTF. The CDR3 DNA reads as TGCGCCAGCAGCCAAGGGACAGGCTCCCGCGGCTACACCTTC.

This chain connects TRBV2 to TRBJ2-3; TRBD1 agrees at 10 bases. The V segment lost 6 bases and the J segment 2 bases; nucleotides outside the gene matches: 2. The germline V gene encodes CDR1 SNHLY and CDR2 FYNNEI. The CDR3 runs to 14 residues. This chain's CDR3 is CASRGTGVTDTQYF. The CDR3 nucleotides are TGTGCCAGCAGAGGGACAGGGGTCACAGATACGCAGTATTTT.

The chain has TRBV2 and TRBJ1-1; 8 nucleotides agree with TRBD1. V gave up 6 bases and J gave up 6 bases; unmatched junction bases: 9. This CDR3 has 14 amino acids. Germline assignment: CDR1 SNHLY and CDR2 FYNNEI. DNA of the CDR3: TGTGCCAGCAGCAATTACAGGGGGAAGCCTGAAGCTTTCTTT. This sequence encodes CASSNYRGKPEAFF.